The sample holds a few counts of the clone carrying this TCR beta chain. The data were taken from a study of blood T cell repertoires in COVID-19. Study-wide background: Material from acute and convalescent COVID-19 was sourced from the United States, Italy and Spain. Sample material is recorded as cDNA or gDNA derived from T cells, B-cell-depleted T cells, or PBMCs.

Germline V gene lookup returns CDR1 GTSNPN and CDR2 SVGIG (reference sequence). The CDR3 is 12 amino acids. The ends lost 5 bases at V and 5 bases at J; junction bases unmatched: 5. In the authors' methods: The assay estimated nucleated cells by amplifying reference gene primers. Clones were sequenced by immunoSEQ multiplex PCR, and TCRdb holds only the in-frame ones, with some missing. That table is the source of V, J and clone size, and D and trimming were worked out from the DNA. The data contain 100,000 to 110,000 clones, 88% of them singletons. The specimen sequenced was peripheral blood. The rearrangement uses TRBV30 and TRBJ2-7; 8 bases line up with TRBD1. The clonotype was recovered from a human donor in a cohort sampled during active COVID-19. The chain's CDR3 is CAWGRTGNEQYF. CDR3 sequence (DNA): TGTGCCTGGGGGCGGACAGGGAACGAGCAGTACTTC.